This entry concerns a single T cell receptor beta chain. Its antigen has not been determined. Within one base of it there is no much larger clone, and no base qualities were kept. This entry comes from a study of graft-versus-host responses after intestinal transplantation listed by TCRdb under 2021. Describing the broader study: The transplants that recipients got were multivisceral, liver-intestinal, or isolated intestinal. All recipients received anti-thymocyte globulin induction followed by maintenance tacrolimus and steroids for three to four years. After intestinal transplantation, graft-versus-host and host-versus-graft alloreactive T cell clones in the graft, circulation and bone marrow were tracked using bulk TCR-beta CDR3 sequencing. Alloreactive clones were identified by sequencing pre-transplant mixed lymphocyte reaction products and comparing these products with unstimulated pre-transplant donor and recipient T cells. The cohort enrolled about two dozen intestinal transplant recipients including one retransplant, and a few patients lacking pretransplant specimens were excluded. A peak of at least 4% donor T cells among recipient peripheral blood mononuclear cells was the definition used for donor T cell macrochimerism. Rather than going through the commercial service, samples from a few later patients were sequenced in-house on an Illumina MiSeq and processed with MiXCR. What the authors observed across the whole study: GvH clones turned up in recipient bone marrow, with some appearing earlier in ileal mucosa or blood, a pattern consistent with an intestinal mucosal origin. Early after transplant, declines in HvG clones were associated with peak levels of circulating GvH clones. The relatively low number and heterogeneity of intestinal transplant patients limited the conclusions. In patients with donor T cell macrochimerism, the allografts had high GvH to HvG T cell clonal ratios.

Ends trimmed: V by 4 bases, J by 10 bases; bases unmatched to a gene: 9. The CDR3 covers 12 residues, taking in both the cysteine and the phenylalanine. This entry keeps only the CDR3 DNA: 36 bases, framed from base 1. In the germline V gene, CDR1 corresponds to SQVTM and CDR2 to ANQGSEA. The library was made by the immunoSEQ multiplex PCR assay. In most patients, genomic DNA was isolated using the Qiagen DNeasy Blood and Tissue Kit and sent frozen to Adaptive Biotechnologies for TCR sequencing. Adaptive Biotechnologies carried out high-throughput TCR-beta CDR3 sequencing of genomic DNA for most patients. On the authors' methods: TCR sequencing data for roughly 20 patients were retrieved from Adaptive's ImmunoSEQ software; a few other patients were processed with MiXCR and VDJtools. To correct CD4 versus CD8 sorting errors, sequences present in both subsets at a frequency ratio below 5:1 were removed. CDR3 nucleotide sequences shared by donor and recipient were removed because the origin of these sequences could not be assigned. To count as alloreactive, a clone needed at least 2-fold expansion over unstimulated cells and a minimum CFSE-low frequency of 0.002% (template counts) or 0.001% (read counts). Mappable clones were those detected in sequenced pre-transplant spleen, lymph node, or MLR CFSE-low populations of the donor or recipient. Cumulative frequency of alloreactive clones was calculated as a percentage of all sequences weighted by copy number. Here the immuneACCESS table is served through TCRdb, limited to in-frame sequences with V and J called. Missing clones are a known gap in these copies; in checked studies unresolved V genes cover under half, and the rest lacks a known reason. V, J and clone size were drawn from that table, and D and trimming were deduced from the DNA. The sample table records fewer than 85,000 clones; over 75% of these occur just once. 0.39% of the sample goes to the ten largest clones.

This specimen's time point label, interpreted: cells obtained before transplantation from donor or recipient. CD3+CD4+ and CD3+CD8+ populations were FACS-sorted from unstimulated pre-transplant donor and recipient cells taken from spleen or lymph nodes. The sequence joins TRBV29-1 to TRBJ1-2; 7 nucleotides in the junction match TRBD1. The TCR comes from a human donor who was the organ donor for an intestinal transplant. The sequencing here drew on unstimulated CD4+ T cells sorted from spleen or lymph node cells, taken before transplant. The CDR3 amino acid sequence is: CSVGGQLSAYTF. The bases are TGCAGCGTTGGGGGACAGCTGTCGGCCTACACCTTC.